Reported below is one T cell receptor (beta chain). Its antigen is still unknown. Antigen-specific CD4+ T cells were expanded (with viral peptide pools) by the ViraFEST assay ahead of sequencing. The culture ran for nine to ten days, and then CD4+ T cells were isolated. Vaccine recipients had no previous SARS-CoV-2 infection; their nucleocapsid antibodies were negative. Generated by immunoSEQ multiplex PCR, the TCRdb table keeps only in-frame clones and is missing some. The repertoire holds around 35,000 clones, with 60% to 80% as singletons. The data were obtained in a study of vaccination effects on CD4 cells after COVID-19. The specimen comprised CD4+ T cells from PBMCs cultured with HCoV-OC43 spike peptides, sampled before COVID-19 vaccination. The sample's subset: HCoV-OC43 spike overlapping peptide pool stimulation. The receptor was isolated from a human donor who received a COVID-19 vaccine.

This CDR3 reads CASSPPPLGPYNEQFF. The CDR3 coding sequence is TGTGCCAGCTCACCACCCCCCCTTGGCCCCTACAATGAGCAGTTCTTC. This chain connects TRBV18 to TRBJ2-1; D unresolved. The CDR3 covers 16 residues. CDR1 KGHSH and CDR2 LQKENI come from the germline V gene. V was shortened by 0 bases and J by 2 bases, with 11 bases between the two germline ends.